The rows below give T cell receptor beta chains drawn from one sample of a study of memory CD4+ T cells and cytomegalovirus serostatus. Repertoires were generated with immunoSEQ multiplex PCR, while TCRdb's copy carries only in-frame clones and drops some. The top ten hold 0.68% of the sample, which has about 29,000 clones, approximately 72% seen once. The sequenced sample consisted of memory CD4+ T cells from blood. These receptors all stem from an adult in good health and CMV-seronegative. The CDR3 runs from the conserved cysteine through the conserved F or W. A D gene is named only where the DNA matches it firmly. Clone size appears in some rows only: once, few, many, or a class for an expanded clone.

clone size	V gene	J gene	D gene	CDR3 protein	CDR3 DNA
NA	TRBV11-1	TRBJ2-3	TRBD2	CASSLGRGADTQYF	TGTGCCAGCAGCTTGGGGAGGGGAGCCGATACGCAGTATTTT
once	TRBV6-1	TRBJ1-1	NA	CASTQSGTLNTEAFF	TGTGCCAGCACCCAATCGGGTACCCTGAACACTGAAGCTTTCTTT
NA	TRBV5-1	TRBJ2-2	TRBD1	CASSLGQGINTGELFF	TGCGCCAGCAGCTTGGGACAGGGGATTAACACCGGGGAGCTGTTTTTT
NA	TRBV5-5	TRBJ1-1	TRBD1	CASSLEGGFTEAFF	TGTGCCAGCAGCTTGGAAGGGGGCTTCACTGAAGCTTTCTTT
NA	TRBV28	TRBJ1-2	NA	CASSFGGGNTYGYTF	TGTGCCAGCAGTTTCGGGGGAGGAAATACCTATGGCTACACCTTC
NA	TRBV15	TRBJ2-1	NA	CATSRDWGSYNEQFF	TGTGCCACCAGCAGAGATTGGGGCAGTTACAATGAGCAGTTCTTC
NA	TRBV9	TRBJ2-2	NA	CASSVGGGANTGELFF	TGTGCCAGCAGCGTAGGAGGAGGGGCGAACACCGGGGAGCTGTTTTTT
NA	TRBV29-1	TRBJ2-3	NA	CSVEQGGTDTQYF	TGCAGCGTTGAACAGGGGGGGACAGATACGCAGTATTTT
NA	TRBV7-2	TRBJ2-3	NA	CASRTRVGADTQYF	TGTGCCAGCAGGACCCGGGTTGGGGCAGATACGCAGTATTTT
NA	TRBV28	TRBJ1-1	NA	CASSLSGFGAFF	TGTGCCAGCAGTTTATCAGGTTTCGGAGCTTTCTTT
few	TRBV7-2	TRBJ1-2	TRBD1	CASSSGQGIDGYTF	TGTGCCAGCAGCTCCGGACAGGGTATCGATGGCTACACCTTC
NA	TRBV7-2	TRBJ1-1	NA	CASSLAWDFPEAFF	TGTGCCAGCAGCTTAGCCTGGGACTTTCCAGAAGCTTTCTTT
NA	TRBV6-1	TRBJ1-3	NA	CASSQGTLWRAGNTIYF	TGTGCCAGCAGTCAAGGAACCCTGTGGAGGGCCGGAAACACCATATATTTT
few	TRBV15	TRBJ1-2	TRBD1	CATSRVSTGDYGYTF	TGTGCCACCAGCAGAGTAAGCACAGGGGACTATGGCTACACCTTC
NA	TRBV30	TRBJ2-1	TRBD2	CAWSFLAGGEEQFF	TGTGCCTGGAGTTTTCTAGCGGGGGGTGAGGAGCAGTTCTTC
few	TRBV10-3	TRBJ1-1	NA	CAISEPGGGLNTEAFF	TGTGCCATCAGTGAGCCCGGGGGAGGTCTTAACACTGAAGCTTTCTTT
NA	TRBV4-1	TRBJ2-5	TRBD2	CASSAQKGLPQETQYF	TGCGCCAGCAGCGCCCAAAAGGGACTACCCCAAGAGACCCAGTACTTC
NA	TRBV2	TRBJ2-3	TRBD1	CASSLGQGNTQYF	TGTGCCAGCAGTTTGGGACAGGGAAATACGCAGTATTTT
NA	TRBV19	TRBJ2-5	NA	CASSVGETQYF	TGTGCCAGTAGCGTTGGGGAGACCCAGTACTTC
NA	TRBV5-8	TRBJ1-1	NA	CASSLVSEAFF	TGTGCCAGCAGCTTGGTGTCTGAAGCTTTCTTT
NA	TRBV28	TRBJ2-3	NA	CASSSGGTDTQYF	TGTGCCAGCAGCTCCGGGGGCACAGATACGCAGTATTTT
once	TRBV29-1	TRBJ1-3	NA	CSAQRGNTIYF	TGCAGCGCCCAACGGGGAAACACCATATATTTT
NA	TRBV10-3	TRBJ1-6	NA	CAISPSGPNSPLHF	TGTGCCATCAGTCCATCCGGGCCAAATTCACCCCTCCACTTT
NA	TRBV5-8	TRBJ2-6	NA	CASSLRRSGANVLTF	TGTGCCAGCAGCTTAAGGCGCTCTGGGGCCAACGTCCTGACTTTC
NA	TRBV19	TRBJ2-7	TRBD1	CASTDTGQGHLYEQYF	TGTGCCAGTACCGATACGGGACAGGGCCACCTCTACGAGCAGTACTTC
NA	TRBV11-1	TRBJ1-6	NA	CASSLVGDSPLHF	TGTGCCAGCAGCTTAGTTGGGGACTCACCCCTCCACTTT
NA	TRBV7-2	TRBJ1-5	NA	CASSFSQGGEWNQPQHF	TGTGCCAGCAGCTTTTCGCAGGGAGGCGAATGGAATCAGCCCCAGCATTTT
NA	TRBV28	TRBJ1-4	TRBD1	CASSFLETGTENEKLFF	TGTGCCAGCAGTTTTCTCGAAACCGGGACAGAGAATGAAAAACTGTTTTTT
NA	TRBV15	TRBJ1-3	TRBD1	CATSRGDRVSGNTIYF	TGTGCCACCAGCAGAGGCGACAGGGTCTCTGGAAACACCATATATTTT
NA	TRBV6-1	TRBJ2-7	TRBD1	CASSPRQGTHEQYF	TGTGCCAGCAGTCCTCGACAGGGAACCCACGAGCAGTACTTC
few	TRBV5-5	TRBJ1-1	NA	CASSLMAGETTEAFF	TGTGCCAGCAGCTTGATGGCAGGGGAGACCACTGAAGCTTTCTTT
NA	TRBV19	TRBJ2-5	TRBD1	CASSDRGQETQYF	TGTGCCAGTAGTGACAGGGGGCAAGAGACCCAGTACTTC
NA	TRBV7-7	TRBJ2-2	TRBD2	CASSLAGHGELFF	TGTGCTAGCAGCTTAGCGGGACACGGGGAGCTGTTTTTT
NA	TRBV5-1	TRBJ2-1	NA	CASSLDIGNNEQFF	TGCGCCAGCAGCCTGGACATCGGTAACAATGAGCAGTTCTTC
NA	TRBV19	TRBJ1-1	NA	CASSIRGDTEAFF	TGTGCCAGTAGTATACGAGGGGACACTGAAGCTTTCTTT
NA	TRBV5-4	TRBJ1-5	NA	CASSLETDQPQHF	TGTGCCAGCAGCTTGGAGACGGATCAGCCCCAGCATTTT
few	TRBV9	TRBJ1-6	NA	CASSVRPSSPLHF	TGTGCCAGCAGCGTCAGACCCTCGTCACCCCTCCACTTT
NA	TRBV18	TRBJ1-2	TRBD1	CASSVSGQFYGYTF	TGTGCCAGCTCGGTTTCGGGACAGTTCTATGGCTACACCTTC
NA	TRBV6-6	TRBJ1-2	TRBD1	CASNLVGQRPNYGYTF	TGTGCCAGCAACTTAGTGGGACAGAGACCTAACTATGGCTACACCTTC
NA	TRBV19	TRBJ1-6	NA	CASSIGRDTLKEALHF	TGTGCCAGTAGTATCGGACGGGACACACTTAAGGAGGCCCTCCACTTT
NA	TRBV6-5	TRBJ2-5	NA	CASSPERVETQYF	TGTGCCAGCAGCCCTGAGAGGGTGGAGACCCAGTACTTC
once	TRBV10-2	TRBJ1-1	TRBD1	CASSEFLTGDYTEAFF	TGCGCCAGCAGTGAGTTTCTTACAGGGGATTACACTGAAGCTTTCTTT
NA	TRBV7-2	TRBJ2-1	TRBD2	CASSLRWGGLASTYNEQFF	TGTGCCAGCAGCTTACGTTGGGGTGGACTAGCGAGCACCTACAATGAGCAGTTCTTC
NA	TRBV19	TRBJ2-4	TRBD2	CASSIGGGVDKNIQYF	TGTGCCAGTAGTATAGGTGGGGGGGTTGACAAAAACATTCAGTACTTC
NA	TRBV28	TRBJ1-6	NA	CASSSDSNSPLHF	TGTGCCAGCAGTTCGGACAGTAATTCACCCCTCCACTTT
NA	TRBV28	TRBJ1-5	NA	CASSFYGGYSNQPQHF	TGTGCCAGCAGTTTTTACGGAGGATATAGCAATCAGCCCCAGCATTTT
NA	TRBV7-2	TRBJ2-1	NA	CASSTEYNSYNEQFF	TGTGCCAGCAGCACGGAGTACAATTCCTACAATGAGCAGTTCTTC
NA	TRBV10-3	TRBJ2-7	NA	CATGGQFDEQYF	TGTGCCACCGGAGGACAGTTCGACGAGCAGTACTTC
NA	TRBV6-5	TRBJ2-2	TRBD1	CASSSPGQGNTGELFF	TGTGCCAGCAGTTCGCCGGGACAGGGGAACACCGGGGAGCTGTTTTTT
NA	TRBV19	TRBJ2-4	TRBD1	CASSQGQGVNIQYF	TGTGCCAGTAGTCAGGGACAGGGTGTCAACATTCAGTACTTC
NA	TRBV18	TRBJ1-1	NA	CASSPRGQNTEAFF	TGTGCCAGCTCACCACGGGGACAGAACACTGAAGCTTTCTTT
NA	TRBV7-9	TRBJ1-2	NA	CASSLETDNYGYTF	TGTGCCAGCAGCTTAGAGACTGATAACTATGGCTACACCTTC